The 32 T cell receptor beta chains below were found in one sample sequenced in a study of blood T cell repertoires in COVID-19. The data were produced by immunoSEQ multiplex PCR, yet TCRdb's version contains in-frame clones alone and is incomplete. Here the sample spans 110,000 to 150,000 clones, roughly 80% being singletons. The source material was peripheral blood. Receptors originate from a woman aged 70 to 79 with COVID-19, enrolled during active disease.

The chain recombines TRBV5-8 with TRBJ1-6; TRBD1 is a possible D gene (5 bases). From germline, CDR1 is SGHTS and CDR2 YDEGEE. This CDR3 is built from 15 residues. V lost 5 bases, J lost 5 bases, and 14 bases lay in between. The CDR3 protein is CASRRQQVNNSPLHF. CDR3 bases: TGTGCCAGCAGACGCCAACAGGTTAATAATTCACCCCTCCACTTT.

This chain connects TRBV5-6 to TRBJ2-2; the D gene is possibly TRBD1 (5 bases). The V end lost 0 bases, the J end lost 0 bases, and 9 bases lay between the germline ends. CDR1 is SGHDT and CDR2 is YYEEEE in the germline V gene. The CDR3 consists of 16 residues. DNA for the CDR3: TGTGCCAGCAGCTTGGGACAGATAGCGAACACCGGGGAGCTGTTTTTT. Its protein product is CASSLGQIANTGELFF. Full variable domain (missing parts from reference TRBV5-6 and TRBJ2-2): DAGVTQSPTHLIKTRGQQVTLRCSPKSGHDTVSWYQQALGQGPQFIFQYYEEEERQRGNFPDRFSGHQFPNYSSELNVNALLLGDSALYLCASSLGQIANTGELFFGEGSRLTVL.

The CDR3 coding sequence is TGTGCCAGCAGCCAAGCGGGGTCCACTAATGAAAAACTGTTTTTT. Protein: CASSQAGSTNEKLFF. This chain links TRBV4-2 with TRBJ1-4; D unclear. CDR3 length: 15 amino acids. Trimming left V 1 base short and J 2 bases short, with 8 bases between. In germline, CDR1 is LGHNA, CDR2 YNFKEQ.

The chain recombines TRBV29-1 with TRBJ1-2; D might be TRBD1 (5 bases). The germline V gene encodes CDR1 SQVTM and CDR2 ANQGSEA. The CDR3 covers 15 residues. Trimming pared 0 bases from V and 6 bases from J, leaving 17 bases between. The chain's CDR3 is CSVEDHASGGDGYTF. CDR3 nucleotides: TGCAGCGTTGAAGATCACGCCAGTGGGGGGGATGGCTACACCTTC. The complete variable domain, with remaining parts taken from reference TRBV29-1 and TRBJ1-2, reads SAVISQKPSRDICQRGTSLTIQCQVDSQVTMMFWYRQQPGQSLTLIATANQGSEATYESGFVIDKFPISRPNLTFSTLTVSNMSPEDSSIYLCSVEDHASGGDGYTFGSGTRLTVV.

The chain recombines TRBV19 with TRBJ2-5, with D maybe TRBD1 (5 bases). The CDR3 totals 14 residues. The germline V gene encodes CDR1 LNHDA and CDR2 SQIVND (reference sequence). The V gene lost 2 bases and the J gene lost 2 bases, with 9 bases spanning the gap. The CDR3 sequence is CASSIMAGQETQYF. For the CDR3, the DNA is TGTGCCAGTAGTATAATGGCAGGGCAAGAGACCCAGTACTTC.

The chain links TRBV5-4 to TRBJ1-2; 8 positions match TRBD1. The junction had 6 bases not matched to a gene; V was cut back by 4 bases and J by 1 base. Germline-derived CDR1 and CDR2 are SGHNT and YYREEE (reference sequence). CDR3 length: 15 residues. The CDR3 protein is CASSPRDRRNYGYTF. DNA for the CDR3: TGTGCCAGCAGCCCCCGGGACAGGCGTAACTATGGCTACACCTTC.

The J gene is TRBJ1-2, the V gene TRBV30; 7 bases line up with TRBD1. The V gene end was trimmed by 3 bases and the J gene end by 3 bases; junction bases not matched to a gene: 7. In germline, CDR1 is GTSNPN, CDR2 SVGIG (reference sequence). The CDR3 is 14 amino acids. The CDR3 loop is CAWSRTGADYGYTF. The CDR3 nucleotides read TGTGCCTGGAGCAGAACAGGGGCGGACTATGGCTACACCTTC.

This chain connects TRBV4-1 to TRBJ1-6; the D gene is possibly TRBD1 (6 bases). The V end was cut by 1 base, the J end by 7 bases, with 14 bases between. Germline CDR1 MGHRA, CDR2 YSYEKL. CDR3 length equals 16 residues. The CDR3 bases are TGCGCCAGCAGCCAAGGAGGGGGTCTGGGCAATTCACCCCTCCACTTT. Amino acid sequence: CASSQGGGLGNSPLHF.

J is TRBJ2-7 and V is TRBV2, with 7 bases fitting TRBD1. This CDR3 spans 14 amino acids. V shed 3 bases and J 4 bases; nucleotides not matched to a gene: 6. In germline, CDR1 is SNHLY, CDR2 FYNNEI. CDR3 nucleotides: TGTGCCAGCAGTGACTCCCTGGGACAGTACGAGCAGTACTTC. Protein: CASSDSLGQYEQYF.

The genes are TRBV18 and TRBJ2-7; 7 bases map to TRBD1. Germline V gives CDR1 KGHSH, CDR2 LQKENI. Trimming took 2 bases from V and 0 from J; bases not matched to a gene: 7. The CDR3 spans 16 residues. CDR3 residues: CASSPAIPGGSYEQYF. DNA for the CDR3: TGTGCCAGCTCACCAGCGATTCCAGGGGGCTCCTACGAGCAGTACTTC.

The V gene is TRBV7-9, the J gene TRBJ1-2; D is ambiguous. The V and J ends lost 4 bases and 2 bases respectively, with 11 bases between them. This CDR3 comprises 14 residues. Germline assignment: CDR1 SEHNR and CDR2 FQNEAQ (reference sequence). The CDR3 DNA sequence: TGTGCCAGCAGCTCTGCAACGGTAAACTATGGCTACACCTTC. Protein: CASSSATVNYGYTF.

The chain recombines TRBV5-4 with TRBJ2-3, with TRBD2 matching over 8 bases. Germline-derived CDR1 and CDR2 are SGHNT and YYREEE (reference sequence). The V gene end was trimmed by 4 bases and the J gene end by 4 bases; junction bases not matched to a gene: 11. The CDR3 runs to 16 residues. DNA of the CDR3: TGTGCCAGCAGCCCCACCGGGACTAGGGGGTCAGATACGCAGTATTTT. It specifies CASSPTGTRGSDTQYF.

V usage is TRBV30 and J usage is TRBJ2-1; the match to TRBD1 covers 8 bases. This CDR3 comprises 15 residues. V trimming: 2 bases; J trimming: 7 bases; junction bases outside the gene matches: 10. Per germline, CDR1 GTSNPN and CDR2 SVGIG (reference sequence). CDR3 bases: TGTGCCTGGAGTCGCGGGGACAGGTCAGCTAATGAGCAGTTCTTC. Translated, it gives CAWSRGDRSANEQFF.

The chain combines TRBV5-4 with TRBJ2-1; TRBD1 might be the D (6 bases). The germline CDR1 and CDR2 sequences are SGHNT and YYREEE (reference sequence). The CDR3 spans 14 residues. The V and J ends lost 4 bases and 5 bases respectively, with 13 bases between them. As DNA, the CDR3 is TGTGCCAGCAGCGTGCCAGGGGCGAACAATGAGCAGTTCTTC. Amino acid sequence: CASSVPGANNEQFF.

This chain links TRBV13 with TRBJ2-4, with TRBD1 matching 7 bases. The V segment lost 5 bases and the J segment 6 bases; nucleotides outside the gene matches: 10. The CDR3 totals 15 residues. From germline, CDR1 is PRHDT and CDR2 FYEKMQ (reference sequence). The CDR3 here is CASSRRQGTGNIQYF. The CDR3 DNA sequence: TGTGCCAGCAGCAGACGACAGGGAACGGGAAACATTCAGTACTTC.

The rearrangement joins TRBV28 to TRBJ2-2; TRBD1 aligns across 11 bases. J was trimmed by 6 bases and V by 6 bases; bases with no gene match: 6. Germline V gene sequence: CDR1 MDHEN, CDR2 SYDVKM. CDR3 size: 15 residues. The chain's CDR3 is CASRKDRGRSGELFF. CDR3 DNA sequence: TGTGCCAGCAGAAAGGACAGGGGGCGCTCCGGGGAGCTGTTTTTT. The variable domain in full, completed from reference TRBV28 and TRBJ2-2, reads DVKVTQSSRYLVKRTGEKVFLECVQDMDHENMFWYRQDPGLGLRLIYFSYDVKMKEKGDIPEGYSVSREKKERFSLILESASTNQTSMYLCASRKDRGRSGELFFGEGSRLTVL.

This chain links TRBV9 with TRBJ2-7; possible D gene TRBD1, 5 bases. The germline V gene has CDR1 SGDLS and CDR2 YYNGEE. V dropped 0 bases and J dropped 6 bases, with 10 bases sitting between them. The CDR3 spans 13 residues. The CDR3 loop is CASSVAGSGEQYF. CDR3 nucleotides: TGTGCCAGCAGCGTAGCAGGGTCGGGCGAGCAGTACTTC.

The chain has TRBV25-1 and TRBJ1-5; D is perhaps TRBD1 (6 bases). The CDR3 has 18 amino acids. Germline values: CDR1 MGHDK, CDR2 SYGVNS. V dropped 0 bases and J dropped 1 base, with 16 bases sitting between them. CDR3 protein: CASSEYSQGKRSNQPQHF. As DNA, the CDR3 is TGTGCCAGCAGTGAATATTCCCAGGGGAAAAGGAGCAATCAGCCCCAGCATTTT.

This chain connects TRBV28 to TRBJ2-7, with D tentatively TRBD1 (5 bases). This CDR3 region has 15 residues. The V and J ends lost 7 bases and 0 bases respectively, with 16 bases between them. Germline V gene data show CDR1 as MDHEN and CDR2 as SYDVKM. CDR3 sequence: CASTRPGSSSYEQYF. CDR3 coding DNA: TGTGCCAGCACACGACCAGGGTCGAGCTCCTACGAGCAGTACTTC.

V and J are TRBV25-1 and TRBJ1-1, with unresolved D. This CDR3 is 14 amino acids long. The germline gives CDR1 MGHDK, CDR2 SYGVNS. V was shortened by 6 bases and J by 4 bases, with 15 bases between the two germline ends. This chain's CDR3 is CASRGSGGSTEAFF. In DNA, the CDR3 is TGTGCCAGCAGGGGGTCCGGAGGGAGCACTGAAGCTTTCTTT. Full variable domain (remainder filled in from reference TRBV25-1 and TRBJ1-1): EADIYQTPRYLVIGTGKKITLECSQTMGHDKMYWYQQDPGMELHLIHYSYGVNSTEKGDLSSESTVSRIRTEHFPLTLESARPSHTSQYLCASRGSGGSTEAFFGQGTRLTVV.

CDR3 loop: CASSVNTEAFF. In DNA, the CDR3 is TGTGCCAGCAGCGTAAACACTGAAGCTTTCTTT. The V and J genes are TRBV7-9 and TRBJ1-1, with unresolved D. CDR3 length: 11 residues. Germline lookup yields CDR1 SEHNR and CDR2 FQNEAQ (reference sequence). V was shortened by 5 bases and J by 2 bases, with 3 bases between the two germline ends.

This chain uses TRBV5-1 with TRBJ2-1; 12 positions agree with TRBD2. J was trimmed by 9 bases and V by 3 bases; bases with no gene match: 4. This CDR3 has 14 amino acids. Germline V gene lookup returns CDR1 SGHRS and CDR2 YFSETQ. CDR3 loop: CASSSSGGAVEQFF. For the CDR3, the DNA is TGCGCCAGCAGCTCTAGCGGGGGGGCGGTTGAGCAGTTCTTC.

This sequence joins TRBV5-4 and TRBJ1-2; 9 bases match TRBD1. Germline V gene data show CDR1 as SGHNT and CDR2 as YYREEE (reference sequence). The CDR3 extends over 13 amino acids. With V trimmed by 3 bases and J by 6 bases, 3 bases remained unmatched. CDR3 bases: TGTGCCAGCAGCTGGGGACAGGGCCATGGCTACACCTTC. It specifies CASSWGQGHGYTF.

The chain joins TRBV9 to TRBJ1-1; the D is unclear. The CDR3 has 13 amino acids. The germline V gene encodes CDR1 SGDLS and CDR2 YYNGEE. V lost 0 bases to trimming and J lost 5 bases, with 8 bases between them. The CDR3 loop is CASSVGRRTEAFF. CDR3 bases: TGTGCCAGCAGCGTAGGGAGGAGGACTGAAGCTTTCTTT.

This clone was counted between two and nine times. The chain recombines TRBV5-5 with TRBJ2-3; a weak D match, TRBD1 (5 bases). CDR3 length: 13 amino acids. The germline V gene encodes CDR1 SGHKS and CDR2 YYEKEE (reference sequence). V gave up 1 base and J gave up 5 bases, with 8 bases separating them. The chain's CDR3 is CASSLPGKDTQYF. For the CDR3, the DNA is TGTGCCAGCAGCTTGCCAGGGAAAGATACGCAGTATTTT.

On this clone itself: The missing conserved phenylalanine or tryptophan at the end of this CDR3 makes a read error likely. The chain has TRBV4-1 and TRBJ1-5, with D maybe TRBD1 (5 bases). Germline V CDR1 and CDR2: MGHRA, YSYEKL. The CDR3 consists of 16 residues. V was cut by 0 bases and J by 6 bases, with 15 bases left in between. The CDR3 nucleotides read TGCGCCAGCAGCCAAGACGTCCAGGGCGCTTTTCAGCCCCAGCATCTT. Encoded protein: CASSQDVQGAFQPQHL.

CDR3: CASSNTGPTDTQYF. In DNA form, the CDR3 reads TGCGCCAGCAGCAATACAGGGCCCACAGATACGCAGTATTTT. J is TRBJ2-3 and V is TRBV5-1; D perhaps matches TRBD1 (6 bases). Germline assignment: CDR1 SGHRS and CDR2 YFSETQ. This CDR3 is 14 amino acids long. V lost 4 bases to trimming and J lost 2 bases, with 11 bases between them.

This CDR3 reads CASSSPYTIYF. The CDR3 DNA sequence: TGTGCCAGCAGTTCCCCCTACACCATATATTTT. The V and J genes are TRBV28 and TRBJ1-3; the D is unclear. This CDR3 contains 11 residues. Germline values: CDR1 MDHEN, CDR2 SYDVKM. Trimming pared 4 bases from V and 8 bases from J, leaving 6 bases between.

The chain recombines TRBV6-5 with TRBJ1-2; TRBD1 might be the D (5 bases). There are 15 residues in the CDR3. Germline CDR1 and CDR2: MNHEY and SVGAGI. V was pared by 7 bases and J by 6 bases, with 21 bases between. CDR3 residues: CASNPSGPEGDGYTF. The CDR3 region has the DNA TGTGCCAGCAACCCCTCCGGCCCCGAAGGGGATGGCTACACCTTC.

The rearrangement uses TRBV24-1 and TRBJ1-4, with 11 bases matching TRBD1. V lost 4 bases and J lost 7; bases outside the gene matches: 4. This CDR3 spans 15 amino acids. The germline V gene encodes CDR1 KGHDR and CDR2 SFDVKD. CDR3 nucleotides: TGTGCCACCAGTGACCCTGGACAGGGGGCTGAAAAACTGTTTTTT. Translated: CATSDPGQGAEKLFF.

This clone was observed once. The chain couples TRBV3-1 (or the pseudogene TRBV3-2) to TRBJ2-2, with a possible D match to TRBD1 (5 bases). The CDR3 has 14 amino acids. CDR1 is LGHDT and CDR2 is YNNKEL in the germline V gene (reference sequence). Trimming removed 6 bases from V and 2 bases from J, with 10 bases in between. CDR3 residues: CASRQAKNTGELFF. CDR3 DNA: TGTGCCAGCAGACAGGCGAAAAACACCGGGGAGCTGTTTTTT.

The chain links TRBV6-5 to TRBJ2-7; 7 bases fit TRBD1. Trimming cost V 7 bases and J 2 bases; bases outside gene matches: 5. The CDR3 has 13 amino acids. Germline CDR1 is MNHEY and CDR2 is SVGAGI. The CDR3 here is CASIRDSTYEQYF. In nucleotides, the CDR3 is TGTGCCAGCATACGGGACAGCACCTACGAGCAGTACTTC.